Following are 5 T cell receptor beta chains from one sample sequenced in a study of blood T cells in healthy people across ages (dated by TCRdb to the mid-2010s). Library generation was performed with 5' RACE. The data were produced on an Illumina HiSeq 2500. A second PCR of roughly 6 to 12 cycles was run with a J-beta primer mix and a sample-barcoded 5' primer. The raw public data were reprocessed by TCRdb itself: fastp quality trimming at Q25, MiXCR clonotype calling, in-frame beta chains only. A single entry per CDR3 protein holds the most common genes and DNA from its merged rows. For this sample there are roughly 2 million distinct CDR3 sequences; around 50% appear just once. The top ten hold approximately 2.1% of the sample. The specimen sequenced was blood. These receptors came from a middle-aged woman in good health.

This CDR3 is CASSDAGGHGANVLTF. CDR3 nucleotides: TGTGCCAGCAGCGACGCAGGGGGCCACGGGGCCAACGTCCTGACTTTC. The chain employs TRBV9 and TRBJ2-6; 8 bases match TRBD1. CDR1 is SGDLS, CDR2 YYNGEE, per germline. Trimming at V came to 3 bases and at J to 4 bases, leaving 6 bases not matched to a gene. The CDR3 spans 16 residues.

This clonotype was seen a handful of times. V is TRBV5-5 and J is TRBJ2-1, with a tentative D call TRBD2 (5 bases). The V gene's germline CDR1 is SGHKS and CDR2 YYEKEE (reference sequence). Trimming took off 4 bases at V and 13 bases at J, with 15 bases between the two ends. The CDR3 is made up of 12 amino acids. Here the CDR3 reads CASSLLLAEQFF. The CDR3 DNA reads as TGTGCCAGCAGCCTCCTCCTAGCAGAACAGTTCTTC.

The V call is TRBV20-1, the J call TRBJ1-3; D unclear. The CDR3 runs to 14 residues. With 6 bases removed from V and 0 bases from J, the gap between germline ends came to 12 bases. Germline V CDR1 and CDR2: DFQATT, SNEGSKA (reference sequence). The CDR3 DNA reads as TGCAGTGCCCTGGCCCGAACCTCTGGAAACACCATATATTTT. Protein sequence: CSALARTSGNTIYF.

This rearrangement joins TRBV20-1 to TRBJ2-3; 9 bases match TRBD2. In germline, CDR1 is DFQATT, CDR2 SNEGSKA (reference sequence). The ends lost 2 bases at V and 1 base at J; junction bases unmatched: 7. The CDR3 covers 16 residues. The CDR3 DNA reads as TGCAGTGCTAGATCCCCTAAGCGGGGGGGCACAGATACGCAGTATTTT. This encodes CSARSPKRGGTDTQYF.

The V gene is TRBV9, the J gene TRBJ2-1; 9 bases align to TRBD2. Per the germline V gene, CDR1 is SGDLS and CDR2 is YYNGEE. Trimming removed 2 bases from V and 7 bases from J; junction bases left unmatched: 13. The length of the CDR3 is 17 residues. The CDR3 sequence is CASSVELRGGLGNEQFF. The CDR3 region has the DNA TGTGCCAGCAGCGTCGAATTGCGGGGGGGCCTCGGGAATGAGCAGTTCTTC.